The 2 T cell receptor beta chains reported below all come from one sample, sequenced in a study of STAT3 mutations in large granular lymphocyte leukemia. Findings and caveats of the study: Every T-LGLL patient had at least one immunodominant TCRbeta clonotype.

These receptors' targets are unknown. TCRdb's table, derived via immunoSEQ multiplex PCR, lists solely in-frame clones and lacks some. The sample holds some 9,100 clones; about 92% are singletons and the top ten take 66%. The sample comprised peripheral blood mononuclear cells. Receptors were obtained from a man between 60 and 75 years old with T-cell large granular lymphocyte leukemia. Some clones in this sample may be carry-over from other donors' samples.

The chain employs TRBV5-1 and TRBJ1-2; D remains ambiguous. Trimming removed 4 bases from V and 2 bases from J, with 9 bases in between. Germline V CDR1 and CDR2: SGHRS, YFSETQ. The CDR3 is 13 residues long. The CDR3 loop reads CASSPGENYGYTF. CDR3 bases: TGCGCCAGCAGCCCCGGGGAGAACTATGGCTACACCTTC.

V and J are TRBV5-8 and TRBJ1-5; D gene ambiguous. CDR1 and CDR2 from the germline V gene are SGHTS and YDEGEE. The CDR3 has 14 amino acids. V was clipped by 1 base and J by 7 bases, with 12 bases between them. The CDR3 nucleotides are TGTGCCAGCAGCTTGATGGGAGAGGGACAGCCCCAGCATTTT. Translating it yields CASSLMGEGQPQHF.